Listed here are 9 T cell receptor beta chains from one sample, sequenced in a study of tumor and adjacent non-tumor tissue in lung cancer. Three rounds of nested PCR, following a modified ARM-PCR protocol, produced the TCRbeta library. TCRdb independently ran MiXCR on the multiplex PCR reads; one entry per CDR3 protein. Of roughly 120,000 distinct CDR3 sequences in the sample, about 65% were seen once. RNA was extracted from bulk tissue without any cell sorting. Distant lung tissue was collected more than 3 cm away from the tumor edge. Sequencing was carried out using distant non-tumor lung tissue. All receptors derive from a man in his sixties with non-small cell lung cancer.

For this clonotype: A clone one base away is much larger, so this may be a read error. The J gene is TRBJ1-1, the V gene TRBV12-5, with D uncertain. The germline V gene has CDR1 LGHNT and CDR2 FRNRAP. This CDR3 comprises 14 residues. CDR3: CTSGLSGRGTEAFF. CDR3 DNA: TGTACTAGTGGTTTGTCAGGTCGGGGCACTGAAGCTTTCTTT.

As concerns this clonotype: Since a much larger clone is just one base distant, this may be a read error. V gene TRBV6-5 combines with J gene TRBJ2-1, with TRBD2 matching 10 bases. Per the germline V gene, CDR1 is MNHEY and CDR2 is SVGAGI. J lost 4 bases, V lost 6 bases, and 6 bases had no gene match. The CDR3 is 15 residues long. The CDR3 loop is CASSPWTSGYNEQFF. The DNA for the CDR3 is TGTGCCAGCAGCCCATGGACTAGCGGTTACAATGAGCAGTTCTTC.

Details on this clonotype: The germline gene is not matched at one end of the junction; a read error may be the cause. This sequence joins TRBV5-1 and TRBJ2-7, with D perhaps TRBD1 (6 bases). This CDR3 is built from 16 residues. Germline V gene sequence: CDR1 SGHRS, CDR2 YFSETQ. CDR3 residues: CANSRGPDSSSYEQYF. CDR3 DNA sequence: TGCGCCAACAGCCGAGGACCGGACAGTTCTTCCTACGAGCAGTACTTC.

The chain has TRBV30 and TRBJ1-3, with D uncertain. Per germline, CDR1 GTSNPN and CDR2 SVGIG (reference sequence). The V end lost 1 base, the J end lost 4 bases, and 8 bases lay between the germline ends. There are 13 residues in the CDR3. The CDR3 here is CAWSGRGGNTIYF. The CDR3 nucleotides are TGTGCCTGGAGTGGTCGAGGAGGAAACACCATATATTTT.

This clonotype was counted many times. J is TRBJ2-7 and V is TRBV6-5, with 9 bases that match TRBD1. Germline CDR1 reads MNHEY; CDR2 reads SVGAGI. V was pared by 0 bases and J by 1 base, with 7 bases of the junction left unmatched. This CDR3 is built from 17 residues. CDR3: CASSYSFGTGSSYEQYF. The CDR3 bases are TGTGCCAGCAGTTACTCTTTCGGGACAGGGAGTTCCTACGAGCAGTACTTC.

V is TRBV4-3 and J is TRBJ2-3; D is perhaps TRBD2 (5 bases). Looked up from germline, CDR1 is LGHNA and CDR2 is YSLEER. V was cut by 7 bases and J by 3 bases, with 23 bases left in between. This CDR3 is built from 17 residues. In DNA, the CDR3 is TGCGCCAGCAACCGCCAGACCTGGGTGACGGGAACAGATACGCAGTATTTT. Protein sequence: CASNRQTWVTGTDTQYF.

Details on this clonotype: Germline and junction disagree at one end, which may indicate a read error. The chain joins TRBV12-3 or TRBV12-4 to TRBJ2-7; D not resolved. This CDR3 contains 15 residues. The CDR3 DNA is TGTGCCAACAGTTTGGACGCCGACCCACCCTACGAGCAATACTTC. It codes for CANSLDADPPYEQYF.

The table lists this clonotype with many counts. This chain uses TRBV4-3 with TRBJ1-4; D is uncertain. Deletions cut 4 bases from V and 8 bases from J, with 11 bases between. This CDR3 has 13 residues. Germline assignment: CDR1 LGHNA and CDR2 YSLEER. CDR3 sequence: CASSLVNKEKLFF. The CDR3 DNA follows: TGCGCCAGCAGCCTGGTCAATAAAGAAAAACTGTTTTTT.

Ten or more counts support this clonotype. The genes are TRBV4-1 and TRBJ2-7; 9 bases agree with TRBD2. V shed 4 bases, J shed 3 bases, and the junction held 25 bases outside the gene matches. Germline values: CDR1 MGHRA, CDR2 YSYEKL. This CDR3 contains 21 residues. CDR3 nucleotides: TGCGCCAGCAGCCGAGACAGAAGAGGCACACCGGGACTAGCAGAGATCTACGAGCAGTACTTC. As protein: CASSRDRRGTPGLAEIYEQYF.